The present T cell receptor beta chain was sequenced within a study of control samples from healthy donors and cancer patients. V lost 4 bases and J 0 bases, leaving 12 bases between the germline ends. This CDR3 has 15 amino acids. Per the germline V gene, CDR1 is KGHSH and CDR2 is LQKENI. Measured with immunoSEQ multiplex PCR; TCRdb has only the in-frame clones, and not every one. This sample yields about 120,000 clones, of which 80% to 95% are seen a single time; 2.5% belongs to the top ten. The chain couples TRBV18 to TRBJ1-1; tentatively, D is TRBD1 (5 bases). The clonotype was recovered from a man between 35 and 55 years old in good health. Specimen: blood. CDR3 residues: CASSRTRGVNTEAFF. CDR3 nucleotides: TGTGCCAGCTCACGGACAAGGGGAGTGAACACTGAAGCTTTCTTT.